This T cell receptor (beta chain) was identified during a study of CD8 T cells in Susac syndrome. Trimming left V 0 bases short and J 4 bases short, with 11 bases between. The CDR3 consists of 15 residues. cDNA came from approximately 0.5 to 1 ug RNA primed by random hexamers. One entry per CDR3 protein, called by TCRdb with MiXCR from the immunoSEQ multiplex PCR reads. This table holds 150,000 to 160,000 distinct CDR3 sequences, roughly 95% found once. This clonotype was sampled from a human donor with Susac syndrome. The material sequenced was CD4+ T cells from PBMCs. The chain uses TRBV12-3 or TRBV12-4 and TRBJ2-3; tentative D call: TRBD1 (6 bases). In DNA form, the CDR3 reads TGTGCCAGCAGTTTAGCGCAAGCAGGGGCAGATACGCAGTATTTT. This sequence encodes CASSLAQAGADTQYF.